The rows below give T cell receptor beta chains drawn from one sample of a study of cytomegalovirus exposure and HLA in healthy donors. This table comes from immunoSEQ multiplex PCR, and its TCRdb copy is limited to in-frame clones, with some not included. The data show 150,000 or so clones, roughly 87% seen once. The specimen sequenced was PBMCs. The receptor source for this set is a woman younger than 30 in good health and CMV-seropositive. Both conserved end residues are part of each CDR3. A D gene is named only where the DNA matches it firmly. Not every row has a clone size; where given, it reads once, few, many or a size class.

CDR3 protein: CASSLAVGRGYTF; CDR3 DNA: TGCGCCAGCAGCTTGGCCGTGGGGAGAGGCTACACCTTC; D gene: -; V gene: TRBV5-1; J gene: TRBJ1-2; clone size: -
CDR3 protein: CASSPYRLMNTEAFF; CDR3 DNA: TGTGCCAGCAGCCCCTACAGGCTGATGAACACTGAAGCTTTCTTT; D gene: -; V gene: TRBV5-8; J gene: TRBJ1-1; clone size: -
CDR3 protein: CASSSAGTGLYEQYF; CDR3 DNA: TGTGCCAGCAGTTCGGCCGGGACAGGGCTCTACGAGCAGTACTTC; D gene: TRBD1; V gene: TRBV27; J gene: TRBJ2-7; clone size: -
CDR3 protein: CASSQGLSGNTIYF; CDR3 DNA: TGCGCCAGCAGCCAAGGTCTTTCTGGAAACACCATATATTTT; D gene: -; V gene: TRBV4-1; J gene: TRBJ1-3; clone size: -
CDR3 protein: CASSQSGAGINNEQFF; CDR3 DNA: TGCGCCAGCAGCCAATCCGGAGCGGGGATAAACAATGAGCAGTTCTTC; D gene: TRBD2; V gene: TRBV4-1; J gene: TRBJ2-1; clone size: -
CDR3 protein: CASSRNRGRMNEQFF; CDR3 DNA: TGTGCCAGCAGCCGGAACAGGGGGCGCATGAATGAGCAGTTCTTC; D gene: TRBD1; V gene: TRBV11-3; J gene: TRBJ2-1; clone size: -
CDR3 protein: CASRMRGQGVDGYTF; CDR3 DNA: TGTGCCAGCAGAATGAGGGGACAGGGGGTTGATGGCTACACCTTC; D gene: TRBD1; V gene: TRBV5-8; J gene: TRBJ1-2; clone size: once
CDR3 protein: CASRGGQGRYEQYF; CDR3 DNA: TGTGCCAGCAGGGGAGGACAGGGCCGCTACGAGCAGTACTTC; D gene: TRBD1; V gene: TRBV6-5; J gene: TRBJ2-7; clone size: -
CDR3 protein: CASSFRGLASSYNEQFF; CDR3 DNA: TGTGCCAGCAGTTTCAGGGGATTGGCGAGCTCCTACAATGAGCAGTTCTTC; D gene: -; V gene: TRBV27; J gene: TRBJ2-1; clone size: -
CDR3 protein: CASSVAGTGELFF; CDR3 DNA: TGTGCCAGCAGCGTAGCCGGTACCGGGGAGCTGTTTTTT; D gene: -; V gene: TRBV9; J gene: TRBJ2-2; clone size: -
CDR3 protein: CASSPGTAPTEAFF; CDR3 DNA: TGTGCCAGCAGTCCCGGGACAGCCCCTACTGAAGCTTTCTTT; D gene: TRBD1; V gene: TRBV5-4; J gene: TRBJ1-1; clone size: -
CDR3 protein: CASSRGGGRGAYSYEQYF; CDR3 DNA: TGTGCCAGCAGCCGGGGCGGGGGGCGCGGGGCATACTCCTACGAGCAGTACTTC; D gene: TRBD2; V gene: TRBV7-2; J gene: TRBJ2-7; clone size: -
CDR3 protein: CASSLAGGGYIYNEQFF; CDR3 DNA: TGCGCCAGCAGCTTGGCCGGCGGGGGCTATATCTACAATGAGCAGTTCTTC; D gene: -; V gene: TRBV5-1; J gene: TRBJ2-1; clone size: -
CDR3 protein: CASRVPGQGSEQYF; CDR3 DNA: TGTGCCAGCAGAGTACCGGGACAGGGTTCAGAGCAGTACTTC; D gene: TRBD1; V gene: TRBV28; J gene: TRBJ2-7; clone size: -
CDR3 protein: CASSFRDLSSYEQYF; CDR3 DNA: TGTGCCAGCAGTTTCCGGGACTTGAGCTCCTACGAGCAGTACTTC; D gene: -; V gene: TRBV28; J gene: TRBJ2-7; clone size: -
CDR3 protein: CAWAGGLAGSLATQYF; CDR3 DNA: TGTGCCTGGGCGGGGGGACTAGCGGGGTCTTTAGCTACGCAGTATTTT; D gene: TRBD2; V gene: TRBV30; J gene: TRBJ2-3; clone size: -
CDR3 protein: CASSATGGAGELFF; CDR3 DNA: TGTGCCAGCAGTGCGACAGGGGGGGCCGGGGAGCTGTTTTTT; D gene: TRBD1; V gene: TRBV25-1; J gene: TRBJ2-2; clone size: -
CDR3 protein: CAISDPGGLTYEQYF; CDR3 DNA: TGTGCCATCAGTGACCCAGGGGGATTAACCTACGAGCAGTACTTC; D gene: TRBD1; V gene: TRBV10-3; J gene: TRBJ2-7; clone size: once
CDR3 protein: CASSPTGFTEAFF; CDR3 DNA: TGTGCCAGCAGTCCAACAGGGTTCACTGAAGCTTTCTTT; D gene: -; V gene: TRBV6-6; J gene: TRBJ1-1; clone size: -
CDR3 protein: CASSSTVKSSYNSPLHF; CDR3 DNA: TGTGCCAGCAGTTCCACAGTAAAAAGCTCCTATAATTCACCCCTCCACTTT; D gene: -; V gene: TRBV28; J gene: TRBJ1-6; clone size: -
CDR3 protein: CASSPFTGDSNQPQHF; CDR3 DNA: TGTGCCAGCTCACCTTTTACAGGGGATAGCAATCAGCCCCAGCATTTT; D gene: TRBD1; V gene: TRBV18; J gene: TRBJ1-5; clone size: -
CDR3 protein: CAGSGTGLNEQFF; CDR3 DNA: TGTGCCGGCTCCGGGACAGGACTCAATGAGCAGTTCTTC; D gene: TRBD1; V gene: TRBV28; J gene: TRBJ2-1; clone size: -
CDR3 protein: CASSTGTGVGEKLFF; CDR3 DNA: TGTGCCAGTAGTACCGGGACAGGGGTTGGTGAAAAACTGTTTTTT; D gene: TRBD1; V gene: TRBV19; J gene: TRBJ1-4; clone size: -
CDR3 protein: CASREGKELTEAFF; CDR3 DNA: TGTGCCAGCAGGGAGGGGAAGGAGTTAACTGAAGCTTTCTTT; D gene: -; V gene: TRBV28; J gene: TRBJ1-1; clone size: -
CDR3 protein: CASSRDRGNYGYTF; CDR3 DNA: TGTGCCAGCAGCCGGGACAGGGGGAACTATGGCTACACCTTC; D gene: TRBD1; V gene: TRBV28; J gene: TRBJ1-2; clone size: -
CDR3 protein: CASSNDPGFYYEQYF; CDR3 DNA: TGTGCCAGCAGCAACGACCCAGGGTTTTACTACGAGCAGTACTTC; D gene: -; V gene: TRBV7-6; J gene: TRBJ2-7; clone size: -
CDR3 protein: CASSSSGGPNTEAFF; CDR3 DNA: TGTGCCAGCAGCTCATCGGGGGGGCCGAACACTGAAGCTTTCTTT; D gene: -; V gene: TRBV7-9; J gene: TRBJ1-1; clone size: -
CDR3 protein: CASSPLAGTTDTQYF; CDR3 DNA: TGTGCCAGCTCACCACTAGCGGGGACCACAGATACGCAGTATTTT; D gene: TRBD2; V gene: TRBV18; J gene: TRBJ2-3; clone size: -
CDR3 protein: CATSRQNAPSFIIPTDTQYF; CDR3 DNA: TGTGCCACCAGCAGACAAAACGCGCCTTCGTTCATCATACCCACAGATACGCAGTATTTT; D gene: -; V gene: TRBV15; J gene: TRBJ2-3; clone size: -
CDR3 protein: CASSEGGRYPYEQYF; CDR3 DNA: TGTGCCAGCAGTGAAGGAGGGAGATATCCCTACGAGCAGTACTTC; D gene: -; V gene: TRBV25-1; J gene: TRBJ2-7; clone size: -
CDR3 protein: CAISEYWAGGPQETQYF; CDR3 DNA: TGTGCCATCAGTGAATACTGGGCGGGGGGTCCCCAAGAGACCCAGTACTTC; D gene: TRBD2; V gene: TRBV10-3; J gene: TRBJ2-5; clone size: -
CDR3 protein: CASSGDFPAGGYTF; CDR3 DNA: TGTGCCAGCAGTGGGGACTTCCCTGCGGGTGGCTACACCTTC; D gene: -; V gene: TRBV6-1; J gene: TRBJ1-2; clone size: few
CDR3 protein: CASSSQQGYNSPLHF; CDR3 DNA: TGTGCCAGCAGCTCTCAACAGGGCTATAATTCACCCCTCCACTTT; D gene: -; V gene: TRBV5-4; J gene: TRBJ1-6; clone size: -
CDR3 protein: CASSPRATGWSGELFF; CDR3 DNA: TGTGCCAGCAGCCCTCGGGCGACAGGGTGGTCCGGGGAGCTGTTTTTT; D gene: TRBD1; V gene: TRBV7-2; J gene: TRBJ2-2; clone size: -
CDR3 protein: CASAATGGTDTQYF; CDR3 DNA: TGCGCCAGCGCAGCGACGGGGGGTACAGATACGCAGTATTTT; D gene: TRBD2; V gene: TRBV5-1; J gene: TRBJ2-3; clone size: -
CDR3 protein: CASSLLAGSYNEQFF; CDR3 DNA: TGCGCCAGCAGCTTACTAGCGGGGTCCTACAATGAGCAGTTCTTC; D gene: TRBD2; V gene: TRBV5-1; J gene: TRBJ2-1; clone size: -
CDR3 protein: CASRGTGETYGYTF; CDR3 DNA: TGTGCCAGCAGGGGGACAGGGGAGACCTATGGCTACACCTTC; D gene: TRBD1; V gene: TRBV6-1; J gene: TRBJ1-2; clone size: -
CDR3 protein: CASSFRSGEKLFF; CDR3 DNA: TGTGCCAGCAGCTTTAGAAGTGGTGAAAAACTGTTTTTT; D gene: -; V gene: TRBV5-6; J gene: TRBJ1-4; clone size: -
CDR3 protein: CASSPGQGSIFVAFF; CDR3 DNA: TGTGCCAGCTCACCTGGACAGGGATCGATTTTTGTTGCTTTCTTT; D gene: TRBD1; V gene: TRBV18; J gene: TRBJ1-1; clone size: -
CDR3 protein: CASSPSGGGSGNEQFF; CDR3 DNA: TGTGCCAGCAGCCCATCCGGGGGGGGCTCGGGCAATGAGCAGTTCTTC; D gene: TRBD2; V gene: TRBV7-6; J gene: TRBJ2-1; clone size: -
CDR3 protein: CASSLSLNSLNEQFF; CDR3 DNA: TGTGCCAGCAGTTTGAGTCTCAACTCCCTCAATGAGCAGTTCTTC; D gene: -; V gene: TRBV27; J gene: TRBJ2-1; clone size: -
CDR3 protein: CASATGAKGQPQHF; CDR3 DNA: TGTGCCAGCGCGACAGGGGCAAAGGGTCAGCCCCAGCATTTT; D gene: TRBD1; V gene: TRBV6-1; J gene: TRBJ1-5; clone size: many
CDR3 protein: CASSIVQGQETQYF; CDR3 DNA: TGTGCCAGTAGTATAGTACAGGGGCAAGAGACCCAGTACTTC; D gene: TRBD1; V gene: TRBV19; J gene: TRBJ2-5; clone size: -
CDR3 protein: CASSTPQGRSGNTIYF; CDR3 DNA: TGTGCCAGCAGCACCCCACAGGGACGCTCTGGAAACACCATATATTTT; D gene: -; V gene: TRBV7-9; J gene: TRBJ1-3; clone size: -
CDR3 protein: CASSEGVGTGTDEAFF; CDR3 DNA: TGTGCCAGCAGTGAAGGGGTGGGGACTGGGACAGATGAAGCTTTCTTT; D gene: TRBD1; V gene: TRBV2; J gene: TRBJ1-1; clone size: once
CDR3 protein: CASSLAPTIRNTEAFF; CDR3 DNA: TGTGCCAGCAGCTTGGCCCCAACCATTAGAAACACTGAAGCTTTCTTT; D gene: -; V gene: TRBV5-4; J gene: TRBJ1-1; clone size: -
CDR3 protein: CASSPDRDTEAFF; CDR3 DNA: TGTGCCAGCAGCCCGGACAGGGACACTGAAGCTTTCTTT; D gene: TRBD1; V gene: TRBV5-6; J gene: TRBJ1-1; clone size: -
CDR3 protein: CASSPGYNSPLHF; CDR3 DNA: TGTGCCAGCAGCCCGGGCTATAATTCACCCCTCCACTTT; D gene: -; V gene: TRBV7-6; J gene: TRBJ1-6; clone size: -
CDR3 protein: CASSKRDWDSYNSPLHF; CDR3 DNA: TGTGCCAGCAGCAAAAGAGACTGGGACAGCTATAATTCACCCCTCCACTTT; D gene: TRBD1; V gene: TRBV5-5; J gene: TRBJ1-6; clone size: -
CDR3 protein: CSVEGSAKGTGVYGYTF; CDR3 DNA: TGCAGCGTTGAAGGATCGGCGAAGGGGACAGGGGTGTATGGCTACACCTTC; D gene: TRBD1; V gene: TRBV29-1; J gene: TRBJ1-2; clone size: -
CDR3 protein: CASGPALAGSSTDTQYF; CDR3 DNA: TGTGCTAGTGGGCCCGCACTAGCGGGGTCTAGCACAGATACGCAGTATTTT; D gene: TRBD2; V gene: TRBV12-5; J gene: TRBJ2-3; clone size: once
CDR3 protein: CASSIGGRGSYGYTF; CDR3 DNA: TGTGCCAGTAGTATAGGAGGCAGGGGGTCCTATGGCTACACCTTC; D gene: TRBD1; V gene: TRBV19; J gene: TRBJ1-2; clone size: -
CDR3 protein: CASSPGTSGGPYNEQFF; CDR3 DNA: TGTGCCAGCAGCCCAGGGACTAGCGGGGGCCCCTACAATGAGCAGTTCTTC; D gene: TRBD2; V gene: TRBV7-9; J gene: TRBJ2-1; clone size: -
CDR3 protein: CASSPRSEVPFYEQYF; CDR3 DNA: TGCGCCAGCAGCCCGCGAAGTGAGGTCCCTTTCTACGAGCAGTACTTC; D gene: -; V gene: TRBV4-1; J gene: TRBJ2-7; clone size: -
CDR3 protein: CAWSSISPTDTQYF; CDR3 DNA: TGTGCCTGGAGTTCGATTAGCCCCACAGATACGCAGTATTTT; D gene: -; V gene: TRBV30; J gene: TRBJ2-3; clone size: -
CDR3 protein: CASSFQGGTEAFF; CDR3 DNA: TGCGCCAGCAGCTTCCAGGGAGGCACTGAAGCTTTCTTT; D gene: -; V gene: TRBV5-1; J gene: TRBJ1-1; clone size: -
CDR3 protein: CASSLGSGGTDEQYF; CDR3 DNA: TGCGCCAGCAGCTTGGGCTCAGGGGGCACGGACGAGCAGTACTTC; D gene: TRBD1; V gene: TRBV5-1; J gene: TRBJ2-7; clone size: -
CDR3 protein: CASSETGLGPQHF; CDR3 DNA: TGTGCCAGCAGTGAGACAGGCCTCGGGCCCCAGCATTTT; D gene: -; V gene: TRBV6-1; J gene: TRBJ1-5; clone size: -
CDR3 protein: CASRKDRGQETQYF; CDR3 DNA: TGTGCCAGCAGGAAGGACAGGGGGCAAGAGACCCAGTACTTC; D gene: TRBD1; V gene: TRBV6-5; J gene: TRBJ2-5; clone size: -